This is a list of T cell receptor beta chains from one sample in a study of long-term antiretroviral therapy in people with HIV. Only in-frame clones appear in the TCRdb table, and some are missing; sequencing was by immunoSEQ multiplex PCR. The table includes about 33,000 clones, about 83% detected once. The sequencing here drew on unsorted PBMCs, taken 2 years after starting antiretroviral therapy. The origin of the receptors is a woman aged 45-59 years with HIV. CDR3s include the opening cysteine and the closing phenylalanine or tryptophan. A D gene is named only where the DNA matches it firmly. Size values are once, few and many counts, or a class for expanded clones, and some rows have none.

CDR3nt,CDR3aa,d_gene,abundance,j_gene,v_gene
TGCAGCGTTGTATTTGACAGCACCGGGGAGCTGTTTTTT,CSVVFDSTGELFF,NA,NA,TRBJ2-2,TRBV29-1
TGTGCCAGCAGCTTGGTTGCGACCTCAAGGAAGACTGAAGCTTTCTTT,CASSLVATSRKTEAFF,NA,NA,TRBJ1-1,TRBV5-6
TGCGCCAGCAGTGAGTCGGGGGGGGGTCCCGATACGCAGTATTTT,CASSESGGGPDTQYF,TRBD2,NA,TRBJ2-3,TRBV10-2
TGTGCCAGCAGCACGGGGGCTCACAGCTACAATGAGCAGTTCTTC,CASSTGAHSYNEQFF,NA,NA,TRBJ2-1,TRBV5-6
TGTGCCAGCAGCTTAGCACCACGCGGGGCCCCCTACGAGCAGTACTTC,CASSLAPRGAPYEQYF,NA,NA,TRBJ2-7,TRBV7-9
TGCGCCAGCAGTCAATCTGGGGTGGATCCCCCGAATGAGCAGTTCTTC,CASSQSGVDPPNEQFF,NA,NA,TRBJ2-1,TRBV23-1
TGTGCCAGCAGTGGAGGAGATACGCAGTATTTT,CASSGGDTQYF,NA,NA,TRBJ2-3,TRBV6-4
TGTGCCTGGAGTGTATTGAGGACTAGCGGGGGGGCTGAAAATGAGCAGTTCTTC,CAWSVLRTSGGAENEQFF,TRBD2,NA,TRBJ2-1,TRBV30
TGTGCCAGCAGTTTTGGGCAAGTCACATCCTATGGCTACACCTTC,CASSFGQVTSYGYTF,NA,NA,TRBJ1-2,TRBV28
TGTGCCAGCTCACAGGGGGTATTGACCTATGGCTACACCTTC,CASSQGVLTYGYTF,NA,few,TRBJ1-2,TRBV18
TGTGCCAGCAGCCCCGACCGCTGGACTCTGTTTTTT,CASSPDRWTLFF,NA,few,TRBJ1-4,TRBV7-2
TGTGCCAGCAGTCGGCGCTACGAGCAGTACTTC,CASSRRYEQYF,NA,NA,TRBJ2-7,TRBV5-6
TGCGCCAGCAGCCACGCGACAGGGGGTAGGCAAGAGACCCAGTACTTC,CASSHATGGRQETQYF,TRBD1,NA,TRBJ2-5,TRBV4-1
TGCGCCAGCAGGGACTTGGACAGGGGGCAGGACGAGCAGTACTTC,CASRDLDRGQDEQYF,TRBD1,once,TRBJ2-7,TRBV5-1
TGTGCCAGCAGCCTCCCGGTTGGCGGGGAGCTGTTTTTT,CASSLPVGGELFF,NA,few,TRBJ2-2,TRBV28
TGTGCCAGCAGTTCTTGGACAGGTCAAGAGACCCAGTACTTC,CASSSWTGQETQYF,TRBD1,NA,TRBJ2-5,TRBV6-5
TGTGCCAGCAGCCTACGCTACAGCCCAGGAAACACCATATATTTT,CASSLRYSPGNTIYF,NA,NA,TRBJ1-3,TRBV13
TGTGCCAGCACCAGAAGCGGGGGAGGAGATACGCAGTATTTT,CASTRSGGGDTQYF,TRBD2,NA,TRBJ2-3,TRBV5-6
TGCAGCGTTGGTCGGGAAATGAACACTGAAGCTTTCTTT,CSVGREMNTEAFF,NA,NA,TRBJ1-1,TRBV29-1
TGTGCCACCAGCAGAGATTTGGCCAGCTCCTACGAGCAGTACTTC,CATSRDLASSYEQYF,NA,NA,TRBJ2-7,TRBV15
TGTGCCAGCAGCTGGACCGGGACAGGGCTGGAGGAGCAGTACTTC,CASSWTGTGLEEQYF,TRBD1,NA,TRBJ2-7,TRBV7-3
TGTGCCAGCAGCTTAGTAAGCATCTATGGCTACACCTTC,CASSLVSIYGYTF,NA,NA,TRBJ1-2,TRBV7-9
TGTGCCAGCAGTTTCGTTATGAATGAGCAGTTCTTC,CASSFVMNEQFF,NA,NA,TRBJ2-1,TRBV2
TGTGCCAGCAGCTTTAGAGGAAGGGGTAGCTCCTACGAGCAGTACTTC,CASSFRGRGSSYEQYF,NA,few,TRBJ2-7,TRBV13
TGTGCCAGCGGAAGGGGGACAGGGAGCTCCTATAATTCACCCCTCCACTTT,CASGRGTGSSYNSPLHF,TRBD1,NA,TRBJ1-6,TRBV2
TGTGCCAGCAGCCGGTCGACAGGGTGGACAGATACGCAGTATTTT,CASSRSTGWTDTQYF,TRBD1,NA,TRBJ2-3,TRBV7-9
TGTGCCAGTAGTATCTTCCCAGGTCGGGGCAATCAGCCCCAGCATTTT,CASSIFPGRGNQPQHF,NA,once,TRBJ1-5,TRBV19
TGTGCCAGCCAAACAGGGGGCGGCTATGGCTACACCTTC,CASQTGGGYGYTF,TRBD1,few,TRBJ1-2,TRBV6-5
TGTGCCAGCAGTGAATCAACAGGGTTTGTTACGAATGGCTACACCTTC,CASSESTGFVTNGYTF,NA,once,TRBJ1-2,TRBV25-1
TGTGCCAGCAGTCGGAGGAGGGAGGTGGAGACCCAGTACTTC,CASSRRREVETQYF,NA,NA,TRBJ2-5,TRBV6-5
TGTGCCAGTAGTGGGATGGGACACCCTAGCACAGATACGCAGTATTTT,CASSGMGHPSTDTQYF,NA,few,TRBJ2-3,TRBV19
TGTGCCAGCAGCTCGACAGGGGGAGCGTTCGTGGATGAAAAACTGTTTTTT,CASSSTGGAFVDEKLFF,TRBD1,NA,TRBJ1-4,TRBV5-8
TGTGCCAGCACCAGAGACAGGGCCCAGGGTGACTATGGCTACACCTTC,CASTRDRAQGDYGYTF,TRBD1,NA,TRBJ1-2,TRBV5-6